The T cell receptor beta chain described here comes from a study of blood T cell repertoires in COVID-19. About the research overall: The United States, Italy and Spain were the sources of the acute and convalescent COVID-19 samples. PBMCs, B-cell-depleted T cells, or T cells provided the cDNA or gDNA that made up the material.

Original handling: From reference gene primer amplification, estimates of nucleated cell counts were derived. The method was immunoSEQ multiplex PCR; TCRdb's version includes in-frame clones alone and lacks a portion of them. V, J and clone size derive from that table, while D and trimming were established from the DNA sequence. The table shows about 370,000 clones, with roughly 90% occurring only once. Patients in Seattle were enrolled during active infection, then followed longitudinally. The sequence came from a woman aged 25 to 39 with COVID-19, enrolled during active disease. The specimen was peripheral blood.

In nucleotides, the CDR3 is TGTGCCAGCAGCTTAGCTTGGCAGGGATCCTACGAGCAGTACTTC. Translating gives CASSLAWQGSYEQYF. The rearrangement links TRBV7-6 to TRBJ2-7, with D possibly TRBD1 on 5 matching bases. V was clipped by 0 bases and J by 1 base, with 10 bases between them. The CDR3 has 15 amino acids. Germline CDR1 reads SGHVS; CDR2 reads FNYEAQ.